A single sample gave rise to the 6 T cell receptor beta chains below, sequenced in a study of blood T cell repertoires in COVID-19. Measured with immunoSEQ multiplex PCR; TCRdb has only the in-frame clones, and not every one. This table holds about 350,000 clones, 89% found once. Sequencing input: peripheral blood. The receptors were gathered from a woman in her sixties with COVID-19, enrolled during active disease.

The gene calls are TRBV2 and TRBJ1-5; D gene ambiguous. Deletions cut 1 base from V and 10 bases from J, with 11 bases between. The germline gives CDR1 SNHLY, CDR2 FYNNEI. CDR3 length: 13 amino acids. In DNA, the CDR3 is TGTGCCAGCAGTGAAGGCGTGAGCCGCCCCCAGCATTTT. This encodes CASSEGVSRPQHF.

The CDR3 bases are TGTGCCAGACGCGTGAGAGGAGAGACCCAGTACTTC. It codes for CARRVRGETQYF. The chain has TRBV2 and TRBJ2-5; D remains unclear. V lost 9 bases to trimming and J lost 4 bases, with 12 bases between them. This CDR3 is built from 12 residues. CDR1 is SNHLY, CDR2 FYNNEI, per germline.

This chain joins TRBV2 and TRBJ1-3, with 9 bases aligning to TRBD1. Germline CDR1 is SNHLY and CDR2 is FYNNEI. Germline trimming cut 2 bases from V and 10 bases from J; bases unmatched to any gene: 6. CDR3 length: 14 residues. The CDR3 DNA sequence: TGTGCCAGCAGTGAACCGGGACAGGGAGAGACCATATATTTT. This translates into CASSEPGQGETIYF.

This sequence joins TRBV19 and TRBJ1-1, with 8 bases lining up with TRBD1. The CDR3 is made up of 12 amino acids. V lost 10 bases to trimming and J lost 5 bases; unmatched junction nucleotides: 6. Per the germline V gene, CDR1 is LNHDA and CDR2 is SQIVND (reference sequence). This CDR3 is CATSWDRTEAFF. CDR3 nucleotide sequence: TGTGCCACATCCTGGGACAGGACTGAAGCTTTCTTT.

The chain is built from TRBV19 and TRBJ1-2; 8 nucleotides match TRBD1. This CDR3 has 14 residues. Germline V CDR1 and CDR2: LNHDA, SQIVND (reference sequence). V dropped 10 bases and J dropped 7; count of bases not matched to a gene: 14. The chain's CDR3 is CATSNTDRVGGYTF. The CDR3, as DNA: TGTGCCACCTCAAACACGGACAGGGTTGGTGGCTACACCTTC.

The chain links TRBV7-8 to TRBJ1-2, with a possible D match to TRBD1 (5 bases). Germline V gives CDR1 SGHVS, CDR2 FQNEAQ. There are 13 residues in the CDR3. V was trimmed by 5 bases and J by 3 bases, leaving 10 bases between them. CDR3 DNA: TGTGCCAGCAGCCTCAGGGTGGACTATGGCTACACCTTC. It is translated as CASSLRVDYGYTF.